Listed below are T cell receptor beta chains from one sample, sequenced in a study of cytomegalovirus exposure and HLA in healthy donors. Data came from immunoSEQ multiplex PCR; TCRdb stores just in-frame clones and leaves some out. The sample consists of around 200,000 clones, 75% to 90% of them appearing once. Material for sequencing was PBMCs. The receptors shown here come from a woman in her thirties in good health and CMV-seronegative. Each CDR3 is given with its conserved first and last residue. Rows may omit the clone size; those that give it use once, few, many or a size class.

clone_size	j_call	v_call	cdr3_aa
NA	TRBJ2-3	TRBV29-1	CSVGLVLADTQYF
NA	TRBJ2-7	TRBV11-2	CASSTLTGARTYEQYF
NA	TRBJ2-3	TRBV5-1	CASSPWAGVDTQYF
NA	TRBJ2-7	TRBV5-8	CASSLEQGAYYAGANEQYF
NA	TRBJ2-7	TRBV5-4	CASSLGQGIYEQYF
NA	TRBJ2-1	TRBV5-4	CASSSELAGAGDEQFF
NA	TRBJ2-2	TRBV19	CASRVSGTVWTGELFF
once	TRBJ2-3	TRBV7-9	CASSLSGGSDTQYF
NA	TRBJ2-1	TRBV7-3	CASSLTREGYNEQFF
NA	TRBJ2-3	TRBV5-1	CASSRQGLGTDTQYF
NA	TRBJ2-1	TRBV7-6	CASSYRAGDSYNEQFF
NA	TRBJ2-2	TRBV14	CASSRTRGELFF
NA	TRBJ2-1	TRBV5-6	CASSSIGLAGGPPYNEQFF
NA	TRBJ1-1	TRBV11-2	CASSLSGRTEAFF
NA	TRBJ2-2	TRBV27	CASSLDMGPGELFF
NA	TRBJ1-6	TRBV28	CASMSGIQSSYNSPLHF
NA	TRBJ2-5	TRBV7-9	CASSTGQGAEETQYF
NA	TRBJ2-5	TRBV7-6	CASSPTVLQETQYF
NA	TRBJ2-5	TRBV4-1	CASSQDLKRTSGRAETQYF
once	TRBJ2-1	TRBV25-1	CASSVPGGASNEQFF
NA	TRBJ2-3	TRBV19	CASSSRRADTQYF
NA	TRBJ2-7	TRBV19	CASSIDGRAYEQYF
NA	TRBJ2-7	TRBV5-4	CAVGDSYEQYF
NA	TRBJ1-2	TRBV6-5	CASSPQGSGGYTF
NA	TRBJ2-2	TRBV10-1	CASSPTGINTGELFF
NA	TRBJ2-1	TRBV7-9	CASSLGLAGAGEQFF
NA	TRBJ2-1	TRBV5-1	CASSLVGTDNEQFF
few	TRBJ2-2	TRBV19	CASSMTGGDTGELFF
NA	TRBJ1-1	TRBV5-1	CASSLAGGTTEAFF
NA	TRBJ2-2	TRBV14	CASSQLLGQGIGELFF
NA	TRBJ1-2	TRBV19	CASSIAGYGYTF
once	TRBJ2-1	TRBV6-5	CASSYSLYNEQFF
NA	TRBJ2-7	TRBV5-5	CASSKYTSGAYEQYF
NA	TRBJ2-2	TRBV11-2	CASSLGGLAGNTGELFF
few	TRBJ1-2	TRBV6-1	CASSRQGRNGYTF
NA	TRBJ2-5	TRBV15	CATSRGGRGGETQYF